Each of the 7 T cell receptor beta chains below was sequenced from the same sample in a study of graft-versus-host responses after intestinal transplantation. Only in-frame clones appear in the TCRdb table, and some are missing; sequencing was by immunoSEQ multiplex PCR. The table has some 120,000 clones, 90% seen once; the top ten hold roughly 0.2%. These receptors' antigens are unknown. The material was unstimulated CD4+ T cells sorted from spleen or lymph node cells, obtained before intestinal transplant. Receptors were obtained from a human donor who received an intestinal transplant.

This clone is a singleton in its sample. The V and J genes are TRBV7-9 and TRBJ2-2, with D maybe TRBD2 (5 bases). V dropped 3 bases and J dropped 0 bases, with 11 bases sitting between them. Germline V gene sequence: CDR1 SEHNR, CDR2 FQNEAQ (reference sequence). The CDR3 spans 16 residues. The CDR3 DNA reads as TGTGCCAGCAGCTTCTGGGGTAGCGCGAACACCGGGGAGCTGTTTTTT. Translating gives CASSFWGSANTGELFF.

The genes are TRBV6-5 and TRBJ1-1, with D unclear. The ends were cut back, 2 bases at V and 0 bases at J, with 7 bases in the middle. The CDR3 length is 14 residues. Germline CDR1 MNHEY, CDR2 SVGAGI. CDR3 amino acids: CASSYSDLNTEAFF. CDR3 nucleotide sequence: TGTGCCAGCAGTTACAGCGACCTGAACACTGAAGCTTTCTTT.

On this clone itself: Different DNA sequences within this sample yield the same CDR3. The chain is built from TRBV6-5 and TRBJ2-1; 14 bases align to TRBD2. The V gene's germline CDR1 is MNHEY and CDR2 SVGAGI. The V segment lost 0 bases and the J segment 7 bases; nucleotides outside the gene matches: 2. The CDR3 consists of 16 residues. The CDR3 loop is CASSYSGTSGGNEQFF. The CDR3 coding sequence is TGTGCCAGCAGTTACTCGGGGACTAGCGGGGGAAATGAGCAGTTCTTC.

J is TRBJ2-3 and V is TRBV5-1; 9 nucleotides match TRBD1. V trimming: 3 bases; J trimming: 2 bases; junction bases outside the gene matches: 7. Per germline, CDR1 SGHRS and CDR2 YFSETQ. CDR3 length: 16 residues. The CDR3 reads CASSYNRDRVTDTQYF. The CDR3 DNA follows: TGCGCCAGCAGCTATAATCGGGACAGGGTCACAGATACGCAGTATTTT.

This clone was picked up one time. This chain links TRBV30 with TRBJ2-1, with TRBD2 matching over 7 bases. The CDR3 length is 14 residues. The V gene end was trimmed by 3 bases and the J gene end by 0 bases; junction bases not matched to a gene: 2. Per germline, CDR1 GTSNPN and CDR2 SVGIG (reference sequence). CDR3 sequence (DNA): TGTGCCTGGAGCCGCGGGGGCTCCTACAATGAGCAGTTCTTC. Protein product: CAWSRGGSYNEQFF. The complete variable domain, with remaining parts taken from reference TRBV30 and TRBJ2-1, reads SQTIHQWPATLVQPVGSPLSLECTVEGTSNPNLYWYRQAAGRGLQLLFYSVGIGQISSEVPQNLSASRPQDRQFILSSKKLLLSDSGFYLCAWSRGGSYNEQFFGPGTRLTVL.

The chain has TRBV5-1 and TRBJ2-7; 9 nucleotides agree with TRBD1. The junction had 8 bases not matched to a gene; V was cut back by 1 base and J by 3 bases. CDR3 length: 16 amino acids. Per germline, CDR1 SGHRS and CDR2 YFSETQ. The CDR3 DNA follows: TGCGCCAGCAGCTTGTCAGGACAGGGGCCTCTCTACGAGCAGTACTTC. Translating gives CASSLSGQGPLYEQYF.

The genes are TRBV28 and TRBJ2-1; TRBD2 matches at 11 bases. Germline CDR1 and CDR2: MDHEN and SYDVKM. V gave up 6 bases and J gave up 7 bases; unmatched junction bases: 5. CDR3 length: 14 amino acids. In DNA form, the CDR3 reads TGTGCCAGCAGGCTAGCGGGAGGAAGGAATGAGCAGTTCTTC. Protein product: CASRLAGGRNEQFF.